By sample fraction, the clone carrying this T cell receptor beta chain is medium-sized. No antigen is known for it. CDR1 and CDR2 from the germline V gene are MNHEY and SMNVEV (reference sequence). Between the trimmed V and J ends, which lost 6 bases and 4 bases, there was a span of 13 bases. This CDR3 contains 13 residues. MiXCR was run by TCRdb on the 5' RACE reads, yielding one entry per CDR3 protein. The sample contains more than 60,000 distinct CDR3 sequences, roughly 10% of which appear only once. This entry comes from a study of early T cells in non-severe SARS-CoV-2 infection. Study-wide points: There was a bias toward anti-spike CD8 responses in VDJdb matching, which missed private and CD4 specificities.

The TCR comes from an adult who was a healthcare worker with PCR-confirmed SARS-CoV-2 infection or an uninfected control (not recorded which). The chain uses TRBV27 and TRBJ2-7, with D hard to call. What was sequenced was whole blood. Here the CDR3 reads CASSLAPTYEQYF. The CDR3 DNA follows: TGTGCCAGCAGCTTAGCCCCGACTTACGAGCAGTACTTC.